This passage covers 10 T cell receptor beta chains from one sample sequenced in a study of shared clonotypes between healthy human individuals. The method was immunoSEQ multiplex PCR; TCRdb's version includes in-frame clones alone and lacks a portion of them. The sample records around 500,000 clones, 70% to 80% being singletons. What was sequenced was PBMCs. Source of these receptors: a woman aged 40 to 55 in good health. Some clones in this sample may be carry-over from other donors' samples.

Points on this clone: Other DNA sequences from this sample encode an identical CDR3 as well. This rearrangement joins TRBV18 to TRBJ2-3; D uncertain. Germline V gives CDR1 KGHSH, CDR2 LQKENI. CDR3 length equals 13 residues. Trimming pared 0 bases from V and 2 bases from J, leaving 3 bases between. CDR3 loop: CASSPPNTDTQYF. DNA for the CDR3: TGTGCCAGCTCACCACCGAACACAGATACGCAGTATTTT.

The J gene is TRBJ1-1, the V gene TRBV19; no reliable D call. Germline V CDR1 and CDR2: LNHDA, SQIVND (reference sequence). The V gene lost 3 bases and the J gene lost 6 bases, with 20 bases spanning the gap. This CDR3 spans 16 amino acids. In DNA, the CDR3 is TGTGCCAGTAGTATCGAAGCCTCCCGGGGTTCGGCTGAAGCTTTCTTT. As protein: CASSIEASRGSAEAFF.

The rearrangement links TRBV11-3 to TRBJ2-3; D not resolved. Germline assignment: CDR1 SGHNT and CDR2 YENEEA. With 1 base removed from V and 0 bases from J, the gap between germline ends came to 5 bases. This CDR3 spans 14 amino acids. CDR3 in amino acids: CASSLARSTDTQYF. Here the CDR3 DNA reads TGTGCCAGCAGCTTAGCTCGGAGCACAGATACGCAGTATTTT.

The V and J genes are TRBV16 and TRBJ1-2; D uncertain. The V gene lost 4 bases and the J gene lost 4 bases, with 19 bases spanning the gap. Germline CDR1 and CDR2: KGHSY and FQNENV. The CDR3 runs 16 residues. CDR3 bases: TGTGCCAGCAGCCGACCGTTCGTTAGAAAGACCTATGGCTACACCTTC. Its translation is CASSRPFVRKTYGYTF.

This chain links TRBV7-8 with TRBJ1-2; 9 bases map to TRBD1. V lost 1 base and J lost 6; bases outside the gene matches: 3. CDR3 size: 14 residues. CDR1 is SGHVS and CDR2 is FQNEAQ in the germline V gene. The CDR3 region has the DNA TGTGCCAGCAGCTTAGGTACAGGGGGCGATGGCTACACCTTC. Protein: CASSLGTGGDGYTF.

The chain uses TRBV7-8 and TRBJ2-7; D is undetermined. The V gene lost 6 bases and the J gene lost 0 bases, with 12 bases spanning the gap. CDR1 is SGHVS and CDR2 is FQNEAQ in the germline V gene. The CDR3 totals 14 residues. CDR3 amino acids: CASSLLSNSYEQYF. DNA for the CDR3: TGTGCCAGCAGTTTGCTATCCAACTCCTACGAGCAGTACTTC.

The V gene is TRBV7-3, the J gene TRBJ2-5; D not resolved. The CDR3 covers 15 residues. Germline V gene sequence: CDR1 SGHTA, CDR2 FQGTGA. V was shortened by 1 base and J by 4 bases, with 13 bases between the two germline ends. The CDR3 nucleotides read TGTGCCAGCAGCTTAAGGCCCGGATTAGGAGAGACCCAGTACTTC. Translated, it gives CASSLRPGLGETQYF.

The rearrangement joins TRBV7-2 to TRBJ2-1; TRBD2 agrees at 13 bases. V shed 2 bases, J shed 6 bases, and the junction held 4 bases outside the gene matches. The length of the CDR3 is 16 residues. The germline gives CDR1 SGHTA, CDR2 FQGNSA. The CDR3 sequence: CASSLFGTSGTNEQFF. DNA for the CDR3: TGTGCCAGCAGCTTATTTGGGACTAGCGGGACCAATGAGCAGTTCTTC.

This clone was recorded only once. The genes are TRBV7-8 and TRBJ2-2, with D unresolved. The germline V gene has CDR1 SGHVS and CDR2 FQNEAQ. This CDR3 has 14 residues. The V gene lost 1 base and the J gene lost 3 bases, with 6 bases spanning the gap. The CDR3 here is CASSLVHYTGELFF. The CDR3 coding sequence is TGTGCCAGCAGCTTAGTCCACTACACCGGGGAGCTGTTTTTT.

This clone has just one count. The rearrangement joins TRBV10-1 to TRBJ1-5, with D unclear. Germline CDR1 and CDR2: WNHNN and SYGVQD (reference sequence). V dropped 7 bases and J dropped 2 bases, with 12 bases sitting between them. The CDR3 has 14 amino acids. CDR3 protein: CASMTQRGNQPQHF. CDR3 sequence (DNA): TGCGCCAGCATGACACAGCGGGGCAATCAGCCCCAGCATTTT.